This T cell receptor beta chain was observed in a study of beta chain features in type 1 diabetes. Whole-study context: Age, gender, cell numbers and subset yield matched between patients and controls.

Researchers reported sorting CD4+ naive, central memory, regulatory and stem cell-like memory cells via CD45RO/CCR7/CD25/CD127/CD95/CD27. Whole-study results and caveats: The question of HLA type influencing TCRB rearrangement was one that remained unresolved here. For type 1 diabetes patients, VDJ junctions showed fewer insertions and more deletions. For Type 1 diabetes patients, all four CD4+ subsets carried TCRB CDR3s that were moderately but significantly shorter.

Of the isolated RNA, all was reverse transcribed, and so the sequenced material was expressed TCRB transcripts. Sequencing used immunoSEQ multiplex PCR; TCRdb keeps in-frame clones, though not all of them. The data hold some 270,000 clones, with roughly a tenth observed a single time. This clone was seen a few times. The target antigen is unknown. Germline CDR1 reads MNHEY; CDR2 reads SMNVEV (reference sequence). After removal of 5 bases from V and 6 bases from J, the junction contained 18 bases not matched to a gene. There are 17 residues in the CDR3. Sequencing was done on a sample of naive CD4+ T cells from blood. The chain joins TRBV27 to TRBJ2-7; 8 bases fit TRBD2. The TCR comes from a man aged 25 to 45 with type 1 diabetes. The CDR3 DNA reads TGTGCCAGCAGTCCCCCGCGCGGGCGGGGGGCGACGCGCGAGCAGTACTTC. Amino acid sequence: CASSPPRGRGATREQYF.